These 13 T cell receptor beta chains share one sample of origin, sequenced in a study of Ad26.COV2.S vaccination and SARS-CoV-2 variants. The treatment: some 20 received Ad26.COV2.S at low or high dose, single or two shots; several received placebo; per-sample allocation not given. Sampling took place 63 days after the first vaccine or placebo injection. Sequencing was performed with immunoSEQ multiplex PCR; in TCRdb, only in-frame clones are kept and a portion is missing. The sample comprises around 320,000 clones, 80% to 90% of which are singletons, and roughly 3.2% rests with the top ten. This material consisted of peripheral blood, taken in a trial of Ad26.COV2.S vaccine versus placebo. These receptors were taken from a person aged 18-60 years who received the Ad26.COV2.S COVID-19 vaccine or a placebo.

The chain links TRBV3-1 (or the pseudogene TRBV3-2) to TRBJ2-3; 10 nucleotides line up with TRBD2. Germline assignment: CDR1 LGHDT and CDR2 YNNKEL (reference sequence). The CDR3 is made up of 16 amino acids. Unmatched junction bases numbered 3, after V lost 3 bases and J lost 0 bases. CDR3 coding DNA: TGTGCCAGCAGCCATACACTAGCGGGGAGCACAGATACGCAGTATTTT. Translated, it gives CASSHTLAGSTDTQYF.

The chain carries TRBV6-6 and TRBJ2-1; TRBD2 agrees at 7 bases. J gave up 5 bases and V 5 bases, and 6 bases lay outside the gene matches. The germline V gene encodes CDR1 MNHNY and CDR2 SVGAGI (reference sequence). This CDR3 is built from 14 residues. CDR3 amino acids: CASSSQRDNNEQFF. As DNA, the CDR3 is TGTGCCAGCAGTAGCCAGCGGGATAACAATGAGCAGTTCTTC.

This sequence joins TRBV11-2 and TRBJ2-3, with TRBD1 identical over 7 bases. With 1 base clipped from V and 4 bases from J, the junction kept 5 bases outside the gene matches. Germline loops: CDR1 SGHAT, CDR2 FQNNGV. This CDR3 has 15 amino acids. CDR3 DNA sequence: TGTGCCAGCAGCTTAGGAGGGACAGTGGCAGATACGCAGTATTTT. This translates into CASSLGGTVADTQYF.

In the case of this clone: Other nucleotide sequences from this sample produce the same CDR3. This chain joins TRBV5-1 and TRBJ2-3; D gene ambiguous. Germline V gene sequence: CDR1 SGHRS, CDR2 YFSETQ. The CDR3 loop spans 15 amino acids. Trimming took 0 bases from V and 0 from J, leaving 8 bases between them. This CDR3 is CASSLEGQSTDTQYF. As DNA, the CDR3 is TGCGCCAGCAGCTTGGAAGGGCAGAGCACAGATACGCAGTATTTT.

The chain employs TRBV11-2 and TRBJ2-3; 7 bases line up with TRBD2. The V gene's germline CDR1 is SGHAT and CDR2 FQNNGV. The V gene end was trimmed by 5 bases and the J gene end by 3 bases; junction bases not matched to a gene: 11. The CDR3 is made up of 16 amino acids. CDR3 amino acids: CASSLRGGPGTDTQYF. The CDR3 DNA reads as TGTGCCAGCAGCCTCCGCGGGGGTCCGGGGACAGATACGCAGTATTTT.

This rearrangement joins TRBV6-5 to TRBJ1-3, with a weak D call TRBD1 (5 bases). The CDR3 covers 16 residues. The germline gives CDR1 MNHEY, CDR2 SVGAGI. V lost 3 bases and J lost 0, with 12 bases in between. CDR3 nucleotides: TGTGCCAGCAGTTATTACGGCCAGGGCTCTGGAAACACCATATATTTT. Translation gives CASSYYGQGSGNTIYF.

V and J are TRBV3-1 (or the pseudogene TRBV3-2) and TRBJ1-4, with D possibly TRBD1 on 5 matching bases. CDR1 and CDR2 from the germline V gene are LGHDT and YNNKEL (reference sequence). The ends were cut back, 2 bases at V and 2 bases at J, with 18 bases in the middle. The length of the CDR3 is 18 residues. CDR3 coding DNA: TGTGCCAGCAGCCAACTAGCCCACCGGGACGAGACTAATGAAAAACTGTTTTTT. Translated, it gives CASSQLAHRDETNEKLFF.

This clone showed up just once. The chain recombines TRBV5-1 with TRBJ2-1, with 11 nucleotides matching TRBD2. V shed 5 bases and J 3 bases; nucleotides not matched to a gene: 7. Germline V gene lookup returns CDR1 SGHRS and CDR2 YFSETQ. CDR3 length equals 16 residues. This CDR3 reads CASRVSGGARYNEQFF. The DNA of the CDR3 is TGCGCCAGCAGGGTTAGCGGGGGGGCGCGCTACAATGAGCAGTTCTTC.

The rearrangement links TRBV12-5 to TRBJ1-1; D is unclear. Germline CDR1 and CDR2: LGHNT and FRNRAP. Trimming cost V 4 bases and J 2 bases, with 14 bases left between them. This CDR3 is 15 amino acids long. DNA of the CDR3: TGTGCTAGTGGTTCACACCCGGTCGAAAACACTGAAGCTTTCTTT. Translating gives CASGSHPVENTEAFF. The full variable domain, in which reference TRBV12-5 and TRBJ1-1 provide the parts outside the CDR3, is DARVTQTPRHKVTEMGQEVTMRCQPILGHNTVFWYRQTMMQGLELLAYFRNRAPLDDSGMPKDRFSAEMPDATLATLKIQPSEPRDSAVYFCASGSHPVENTEAFFGQGTRLTVV.

This clone came up a few times. The V and J genes are TRBV7-8 and TRBJ2-3, with D possibly being TRBD2 (6 bases). Germline CDR1 is SGHVS and CDR2 is FQNEAQ. V was shortened by 5 bases and J by 3 bases, with 15 bases between the two germline ends. CDR3 length: 15 amino acids. For the CDR3, the DNA is TGTGCCAGCAGCCATAAACTAGCCCAAACAGATACGCAGTATTTT. It yields the protein CASSHKLAQTDTQYF.

This clone was counted once. A read error may account for a junction end that differs from germline. The chain is built from TRBV7-7 and TRBJ1-2, with 7 bases aligning to TRBD1. The CDR3 length is 18 residues. Germline V gene lookup returns CDR1 SSHAT and CDR2 FNYEAQ (reference sequence). CDR3 sequence (DNA): TGTGCTAGCAGCTACCTAGCCCTCGACAGGGAAGTAATTTATGGCTACACCTTC. Encoded protein: CASSYLALDREVIYGYTF. The whole variable domain, remainder taken from reference TRBV7-7 and TRBJ1-2, is GAGVSQSPRYKVTKRGQDVTLRCDPISSHATLYWYQQALGQGPEFLTYFNYEAQPDKSGLPSDRFSAERPEGSISTLTIQRTEQRDSAMYRCASSYLALDREVIYGYTFGSGTRLTVV.

The chain is built from TRBV4-1 and TRBJ2-7; 7 positions agree with TRBD1. J lost 3 bases, V lost 0 bases, and 5 bases had no gene match. The CDR3 runs 15 residues. The germline V gene encodes CDR1 MGHRA and CDR2 YSYEKL. The CDR3 sequence: CASSQDRQGLYEQYF. CDR3 nucleotide sequence: TGCGCCAGCAGCCAAGATCGACAGGGCCTCTACGAGCAGTACTTC.

This chain uses TRBV3-1 (or the pseudogene TRBV3-2) with TRBJ1-2; TRBD1 aligns across 7 bases. CDR3 size: 14 residues. V was clipped by 7 bases and J by 4 bases; unmatched bases: 9. Germline CDR1 is LGHDT and CDR2 is YNNKEL (reference sequence). The CDR3 reads CASNQGVGIYGYTF. The CDR3 DNA reads TGTGCCAGCAACCAGGGGGTCGGCATCTATGGCTACACCTTC.